The rows below give T cell receptor beta chains drawn from one sample of a study of T cell responses to AZD1222 COVID-19 vaccine. Sequenced by immunoSEQ multiplex PCR; TCRdb stores in-frame clones only, minus some. The table shows about 110,000 clones, with 91% occurring only once. The sequencing here drew on peripheral blood, taken on day 0 of AZD1222 vaccination. Receptor source: an adult in good health. Each CDR3 is given with its conserved first and last residue. The D gene is left open where the match is weak. Clone size, where shown, is once, few, many, or a class for clones that have expanded.

v_call: TRBV5-4
clone_size: -
j_call: TRBJ2-1
d_call: -
cdr3_nt: TGTGCCAGCTCGCAAGGACAGCACAATGAGCAGTTCTTC
cdr3_aa: CASSQGQHNEQFF

v_call: TRBV24-1
clone_size: -
j_call: TRBJ2-3
d_call: -
cdr3_nt: TGTGCCACCAGGGGTCCGAACACAGATACGCAGTATTTT
cdr3_aa: CATRGPNTDTQYF

v_call: TRBV6-5
clone_size: -
j_call: TRBJ2-5
d_call: TRBD1
cdr3_nt: TGTGCCATTGCCCCAGGGGGCCAAGAGACCCAGTACTTC
cdr3_aa: CAIAPGGQETQYF

v_call: TRBV5-1
clone_size: once
j_call: TRBJ1-2
d_call: -
cdr3_nt: TGCGCCACCAGCCAGGGAGGCTATGGCTACACCTTC
cdr3_aa: CATSQGGYGYTF

v_call: TRBV25-1
clone_size: -
j_call: TRBJ2-1
d_call: -
cdr3_nt: TGTGCCAGCAGTTATGGAGGCAGTCTCTCCTACAATGAGCAGTTCTTC
cdr3_aa: CASSYGGSLSYNEQFF

v_call: TRBV6-5
clone_size: -
j_call: TRBJ1-2
d_call: TRBD1
cdr3_nt: TGTGCCAGCGCCTCGGGACAGCGATCTGATGGCTACACCTTC
cdr3_aa: CASASGQRSDGYTF

v_call: TRBV7-6
clone_size: -
j_call: TRBJ2-7
d_call: TRBD1
cdr3_nt: TGTGCCAGCAGCGAAGGACAGGGCAGTTCCTACGAGCAGTACTTC
cdr3_aa: CASSEGQGSSYEQYF

v_call: TRBV14
clone_size: -
j_call: TRBJ2-2
d_call: -
cdr3_nt: TGTGCCAGCAGCCAAGGCCAGGGGCAGTGGACCGGGGAGCTGTTTTTT
cdr3_aa: CASSQGQGQWTGELFF

v_call: TRBV7-2
clone_size: -
j_call: TRBJ1-1
d_call: TRBD1
cdr3_nt: TGTGCCAGCAGCGTGCGACAGGGGGGCACTGAAGCTTTCTTT
cdr3_aa: CASSVRQGGTEAFF

v_call: TRBV4-1
clone_size: -
j_call: TRBJ1-1
d_call: -
cdr3_nt: TGCGCCAGCAGCCAACGCGATGGGGGTCACACTGAAGCTTTCTTT
cdr3_aa: CASSQRDGGHTEAFF

v_call: TRBV30
clone_size: -
j_call: TRBJ1-3
d_call: -
cdr3_nt: TGTGCCTGGAGTCCACCGGCCCAGGGGCTAGGAAACACCATATATTTT
cdr3_aa: CAWSPPAQGLGNTIYF

v_call: TRBV7-2
clone_size: few
j_call: TRBJ2-1
d_call: -
cdr3_nt: TGTGCCAGCAGCTTAATGGGAACAGGCTCCTACAATGAGCAGTTCTTC
cdr3_aa: CASSLMGTGSYNEQFF

v_call: TRBV5-1
clone_size: -
j_call: TRBJ1-2
d_call: -
cdr3_nt: TGCGCCAGCAGCTTGGGGCAGGGAGGCTACACCTTC
cdr3_aa: CASSLGQGGYTF

v_call: TRBV5-1
clone_size: -
j_call: TRBJ1-4
d_call: -
cdr3_nt: TGCGCCAGCAGCTTGGGGGGAACTAATGAAAAACTGTTTTTT
cdr3_aa: CASSLGGTNEKLFF

v_call: TRBV2
clone_size: -
j_call: TRBJ2-5
d_call: -
cdr3_nt: TGTGCCAGCAGTGAACTGGAGAAAGAGACCCAGTACTTC
cdr3_aa: CASSELEKETQYF

v_call: TRBV6-5
clone_size: -
j_call: TRBJ1-2
d_call: -
cdr3_nt: TGTGCCAGCAGTCGAACCAGGGACTATGGCTACACCTTC
cdr3_aa: CASSRTRDYGYTF

v_call: TRBV6-5
clone_size: -
j_call: TRBJ1-1
d_call: -
cdr3_nt: TGTGCCAGCAGTTACTCGATGGGGCAGTTGGAAGCTTTCTTT
cdr3_aa: CASSYSMGQLEAFF

v_call: TRBV15
clone_size: once
j_call: TRBJ1-4
d_call: -
cdr3_nt: TGTGCCACCAGCCCGAGTTTAGTAGGCGAAAAACTGTTTTTT
cdr3_aa: CATSPSLVGEKLFF

v_call: TRBV2
clone_size: -
j_call: TRBJ1-1
d_call: -
cdr3_nt: TGTGCCAGCATTTCGGATTGGACTGAAGCTTTCTTT
cdr3_aa: CASISDWTEAFF

v_call: TRBV19
clone_size: -
j_call: TRBJ2-1
d_call: -
cdr3_nt: TGTGCCAGTAGTACCGCGGGGAACCCCTACAATGAGCAGTTCTTC
cdr3_aa: CASSTAGNPYNEQFF

v_call: TRBV7-9
clone_size: -
j_call: TRBJ2-1
d_call: -
cdr3_nt: TGTGCCAGCAGCTTAGAGCAAGGATACAATGAGCAGTTCTTC
cdr3_aa: CASSLEQGYNEQFF

v_call: TRBV6-5
clone_size: -
j_call: TRBJ2-7
d_call: -
cdr3_nt: TGTGCCAGCAGTTACTCCCGGGTTTACTCCTACGAGCAGTACTTC
cdr3_aa: CASSYSRVYSYEQYF

v_call: TRBV5-6
clone_size: -
j_call: TRBJ1-1
d_call: -
cdr3_nt: TGTGCCAGCAGCTTGGCCTGGGCAGCGAACACTGAAGCTTTCTTT
cdr3_aa: CASSLAWAANTEAFF

v_call: TRBV19
clone_size: -
j_call: TRBJ1-5
d_call: -
cdr3_nt: TGTGCCAGTAGTATAGAGGTGGGGCCCCAGCATTTT
cdr3_aa: CASSIEVGPQHF

v_call: TRBV3-1/TRBV3-2
clone_size: -
j_call: TRBJ2-7
d_call: -
cdr3_nt: TGTGCCAGCAGCCAAGAGGATTTACGGTACTTC
cdr3_aa: CASSQEDLRYF

v_call: TRBV7-9
clone_size: -
j_call: TRBJ1-2
d_call: -
cdr3_nt: TGTGCCAGCAGCTTATGGACAGCCTATGGCTACACCTTC
cdr3_aa: CASSLWTAYGYTF

v_call: TRBV5-4
clone_size: -
j_call: TRBJ1-1
d_call: -
cdr3_nt: TGTGCCAGCAGCTTGCAGGGAGTATGGACTGAAGCTTTCTTT
cdr3_aa: CASSLQGVWTEAFF

v_call: TRBV11-2
clone_size: -
j_call: TRBJ1-4
d_call: -
cdr3_nt: TGTGCCAGCAGCTTAGGCGGCGTGGGCGAAAAACTGTTTTTT
cdr3_aa: CASSLGGVGEKLFF

v_call: TRBV10-3
clone_size: -
j_call: TRBJ2-7
d_call: -
cdr3_nt: TGTGCCATCAGACAGGGAGTGTTCCCCTACGAGCAGTACTTC
cdr3_aa: CAIRQGVFPYEQYF

v_call: TRBV6-6
clone_size: -
j_call: TRBJ2-7
d_call: -
cdr3_nt: TGTGCCAGCAGAGGACCAACTGCGGGGGAGCAGTACTTC
cdr3_aa: CASRGPTAGEQYF

v_call: TRBV5-1
clone_size: -
j_call: TRBJ2-7
d_call: TRBD2
cdr3_nt: TGCGCCAGCAGCTTGGTTACTAGCGGGGTCCCCTACGAGCAGTACTTC
cdr3_aa: CASSLVTSGVPYEQYF

v_call: TRBV30
clone_size: -
j_call: TRBJ2-7
d_call: -
cdr3_nt: TGTGCCTGGATGGGGGCAGCCTACGAGCAGTACTTC
cdr3_aa: CAWMGAAYEQYF

v_call: TRBV11-2
clone_size: -
j_call: TRBJ2-1
d_call: -
cdr3_nt: TGTGCCAGCAGCTTAGTTGGAGGCTACAATGAGCAGTTCTTC
cdr3_aa: CASSLVGGYNEQFF

v_call: TRBV6-5
clone_size: -
j_call: TRBJ1-1
d_call: TRBD1
cdr3_nt: TGTGCCAGCAGTCCCCAAAAGGGGGCTGACACTGAAGCTTTCTTT
cdr3_aa: CASSPQKGADTEAFF

v_call: TRBV12-3/TRBV12-4
clone_size: -
j_call: TRBJ1-1
d_call: -
cdr3_nt: TGTGCCAGCAGTTTACGTAACACTGAAGCTTTCTTT
cdr3_aa: CASSLRNTEAFF

v_call: TRBV30
clone_size: -
j_call: TRBJ1-2
d_call: -
cdr3_nt: TGTGCCTGGAGTTACCACGGGAATATCCATGGCTACACCTTC
cdr3_aa: CAWSYHGNIHGYTF

v_call: TRBV19
clone_size: once
j_call: TRBJ2-7
d_call: TRBD1
cdr3_nt: TGTGCCAGTAGTGACTCTTTTAGCGGGACAGGGGCCGAGCAGTACTTC
cdr3_aa: CASSDSFSGTGAEQYF

v_call: TRBV6-6
clone_size: -
j_call: TRBJ1-1
d_call: TRBD1
cdr3_nt: TGTGCCAGCAGTCGTAGACAGGGTTATGGCACTGAAGCTTTCTTT
cdr3_aa: CASSRRQGYGTEAFF

v_call: TRBV28
clone_size: -
j_call: TRBJ2-7
d_call: TRBD2
cdr3_nt: TGTGCCAGCACCAACACCGGAGGGACTATCTTCTACGAGCAGTACTTC
cdr3_aa: CASTNTGGTIFYEQYF

v_call: TRBV30
clone_size: -
j_call: TRBJ1-1
d_call: -
cdr3_nt: TGTGCCTGGACCCTGGGGGTTGTGAACACTGAAGCTTTCTTT
cdr3_aa: CAWTLGVVNTEAFF

v_call: TRBV6-1
clone_size: -
j_call: TRBJ1-1
d_call: -
cdr3_nt: TGTGCCAGCAGTGAACGGCAGGGCGGCACTGAAGCTTTCTTT
cdr3_aa: CASSERQGGTEAFF

v_call: TRBV5-5
clone_size: -
j_call: TRBJ2-7
d_call: -
cdr3_nt: TGTGCCAGCAGCCTCGGAGGGTATGGGAGTTACGAGCAGTACTTC
cdr3_aa: CASSLGGYGSYEQYF

v_call: TRBV7-8
clone_size: once
j_call: TRBJ2-5
d_call: TRBD2
cdr3_nt: TGTGCCAGCAGCTTAGGACTAGCGGAAGAGACCCAGTACTTC
cdr3_aa: CASSLGLAEETQYF

v_call: TRBV24-1
clone_size: -
j_call: TRBJ2-2
d_call: -
cdr3_nt: TGTGCCACCAGTTTAGGGGGAAGGAGCACCGGGGAGCTGTTTTTT
cdr3_aa: CATSLGGRSTGELFF

v_call: TRBV7-2
clone_size: -
j_call: TRBJ1-3
d_call: -
cdr3_nt: TGTGCCAGCAGCTTAGGCGGGGTCTCTGGAAACACCATATATTTT
cdr3_aa: CASSLGGVSGNTIYF

v_call: TRBV7-2
clone_size: -
j_call: TRBJ1-6
d_call: -
cdr3_nt: TGTGCCAGCAGCCCGTGGCCAGGGATCTCCCTTAATTCACCCCTCCACTTT
cdr3_aa: CASSPWPGISLNSPLHF